One sample yielded the 30 T cell receptor beta chains listed below, sequenced in a study of sequential checkpoint blockade in melanoma. Repertoires were generated with immunoSEQ multiplex PCR, while TCRdb's copy carries only in-frame clones and drops some. Here the sample spans about 28,000 clones, about 72% being singletons. Regarding treatment: randomized to nivolumab then ipilimumab (arm A) or the reverse (arm B). This specimen was CD8+ T cells sorted from blood (inferred from file names), taken from a patient given nivolumab and ipilimumab in sequence. Every receptor here comes from a human donor with melanoma.

The chain is built from TRBV25-1 and TRBJ2-1; 13 positions match TRBD2. Per the germline V gene, CDR1 is MGHDK and CDR2 is SYGVNS. J gave up 8 bases and V 4 bases, and 5 bases lay outside the gene matches. This CDR3 has 15 residues. CDR3 residues: CASSVTSGGAYEQFF. In nucleotides, the CDR3 is TGTGCCAGCAGTGTAACTAGCGGGGGGGCGTATGAGCAGTTCTTC.

The rearrangement uses TRBV14 and TRBJ2-3; D perhaps matches TRBD2 (6 bases). The CDR3 is 16 residues long. Germline CDR1 reads SGHDN; CDR2 reads FVKESK. Trimming took off 5 bases at V and 0 bases at J, with 15 bases between the two ends. CDR3: CASSKSGSSSTDTQYF. The CDR3 DNA is TGTGCCAGCAGCAAATCCGGGAGTAGCAGCACAGATACGCAGTATTTT.

The chain couples TRBV11-1 to TRBJ2-1, with 11 bases that match TRBD2. The germline gives CDR1 SGHAT, CDR2 FQDESV (reference sequence). Unmatched junction bases numbered 4, after V lost 6 bases and J lost 6 bases. CDR3 length: 14 amino acids. The CDR3, as DNA: TGTGCCAGCAGTCCGGGACTAGCGGTCAATGAGCAGTTCTTC. This sequence encodes CASSPGLAVNEQFF.

The genes are TRBV7-9 and TRBJ2-7, with D perhaps TRBD2 (5 bases). In germline, CDR1 is SEHNR, CDR2 FQNEAQ (reference sequence). This CDR3 spans 15 amino acids. V lost 0 bases and J 5 bases, leaving 14 bases between the germline ends. The CDR3 spells CASSLAQMGVHEQYF. The CDR3 coding sequence is TGTGCCAGCAGCTTAGCCCAGATGGGAGTCCACGAGCAGTACTTC.

The V gene is TRBV27, the J gene TRBJ2-1; weak D call: TRBD2 (5 bases). Looked up from germline, CDR1 is MNHEY and CDR2 is SMNVEV (reference sequence). V was shortened by 3 bases and J by 8 bases, with 5 bases between the two germline ends. The CDR3 has 11 amino acids. The CDR3 protein is CASSFGDEQFF. CDR3 coding DNA: TGTGCCAGCAGTTTCGGGGATGAGCAGTTCTTC.

V gene TRBV5-4 combines with J gene TRBJ1-4, with 10 bases lining up with TRBD1. J lost 4 bases, V lost 4 bases, and 4 bases had no gene match. The CDR3 length is 15 residues. CDR1 is SGHNT and CDR2 is YYREEE in the germline V gene (reference sequence). In nucleotides, the CDR3 is TGTGCCAGCAGCCCAGGGACAGGGGTTAATGAAAAACTGTTTTTT. Translation: CASSPGTGVNEKLFF.

This clone was seen only a few times. The V call is TRBV6-6, the J call TRBJ2-1; tentative D call: TRBD2 (5 bases). Germline CDR1 MNHNY, CDR2 SVGAGI (reference sequence). V was clipped by 5 bases and J by 4 bases, with 12 bases between them. This CDR3 region has 14 residues. The CDR3 is CASSEGSRYNEQFF. CDR3 nucleotide sequence: TGTGCCAGCAGTGAGGGCTCAAGGTACAATGAGCAGTTCTTC.

Regarding this clone: With only one base between it and a far larger clone, this is likely a read error. The chain is built from TRBV9 and TRBJ2-7, with D unresolved. There are 14 residues in the CDR3. The germline V gene has CDR1 SGDLS and CDR2 YYNGEE. CDR3 nucleotide sequence: TGTGCCAGCAGCACCGGAGACGGTTCCTACGGGCAGTACTTC. This encodes CASSTGDGSYGQYF.

About this clone: A junction boundary mismatches the germline segment, possibly from a read error. The chain couples TRBV29-1 to TRBJ2-3; a possible D gene is TRBD1 (5 bases). Germline values: CDR1 SQVTM, CDR2 ANQGSEA. This CDR3 has 14 amino acids. CDR3 in amino acids: CSVPLSRDTGTQYF. The DNA of the CDR3 is TGCAGCGTTCCCCTTAGCCGAGACACAGGTACGCAGTATTTT.

This chain links TRBV2 with TRBJ1-6; 10 bases are shared with TRBD1. The ends lost 8 bases at V and 10 bases at J; junction bases unmatched: 8. The CDR3 sequence is 14 residues long. Germline CDR1 and CDR2: SNHLY and FYNNEI. In DNA, the CDR3 is TGTGCCAGCGGCCGGGACAGGGGTGCATCACCCCTCCACTTT. Translating gives CASGRDRGASPLHF.

This chain links TRBV30 with TRBJ1-1; D remains ambiguous. Germline V gene data show CDR1 as GTSNPN and CDR2 as SVGIG (reference sequence). V lost 1 base and J 4 bases, leaving 10 bases between the germline ends. CDR3 length equals 13 residues. The DNA of the CDR3 is TGTGCCTGGAGTGCCTATGAGGGCACTGAAGCTTTCTTT. This gives the protein CAWSAYEGTEAFF.

This clone was seen just once. The chain combines TRBV30 with TRBJ2-7, with 10 bases fitting TRBD1. The CDR3 has 13 residues. J was trimmed by 7 bases and V by 5 bases; bases with no gene match: 8. Germline V CDR1 and CDR2: GTSNPN, SVGIG (reference sequence). The CDR3 coding sequence is TGTGCCTGGGACCGACAGGGGGCGGGTGAGCAGTACTTC. Residues: CAWDRQGAGEQYF.

V gene TRBV4-1 combines with J gene TRBJ2-5; 8 positions agree with TRBD2. The J call may be wrong; the DNA end is better matched by TRBJ2-7. This CDR3 has 15 amino acids. CDR1 and CDR2 (germline): MGHRA, YSYEKL. CDR3 loop: CASSQGASGLYEQYF. In DNA form, the CDR3 reads TGCGCCAGCAGCCAAGGGGCTAGCGGGCTCTACGAGCAGTACTTC.

This clone was seen a handful of times. The chain is built from TRBV7-9 and TRBJ2-5; a possible D gene is TRBD1 (5 bases). The germline V and J ends were trimmed by 5 bases and 3 bases, with 10 bases remaining between them. CDR1 is SEHNR, CDR2 FQNEAQ, per germline (reference sequence). The CDR3 has 13 amino acids. CDR3 amino acids: CASSLDSKETQYF. DNA of the CDR3: TGTGCCAGCAGCCTCGACAGCAAAGAGACCCAGTACTTC.

The chain combines TRBV2 with TRBJ2-7, with 9 bases matching TRBD1. The CDR3 is 15 amino acids. The V segment lost 6 bases and the J segment 3 bases; nucleotides outside the gene matches: 9. The germline gives CDR1 SNHLY, CDR2 FYNNEI. The CDR3 sequence is CASSLGQGVNYEQYF. CDR3 DNA sequence: TGTGCCAGCAGCTTGGGACAGGGTGTCAACTACGAGCAGTACTTC.

This chain links TRBV5-4 with TRBJ2-3; TRBD2 matches at 11 bases. The V gene end was trimmed by 7 bases and the J gene end by 2 bases; junction bases not matched to a gene: 6. The CDR3 runs 15 residues. Germline assignment: CDR1 SGHNT and CDR2 YYREEE (reference sequence). In DNA form, the CDR3 reads TGTGCCAGCGCGTTAGCGGGGGGGCCCACAGATACGCAGTATTTT. The encoded protein is CASALAGGPTDTQYF.

The chain has TRBV19 and TRBJ1-6, with D unclear. Deletions cut 1 base from V and 4 bases from J, with 5 bases between. Looked up from germline, CDR1 is LNHDA and CDR2 is SQIVND (reference sequence). The CDR3 covers 14 residues. CDR3 residues: CASSIAQYNSPLHF. The DNA of the CDR3 is TGTGCCAGTAGTATAGCCCAGTATAATTCACCCCTCCACTTT.

The V and J genes are TRBV27 and TRBJ2-1; 9 bases are a match to TRBD2. The length of the CDR3 is 16 residues. The germline CDR1 and CDR2 sequences are MNHEY and SMNVEV (reference sequence). V was pared by 10 bases and J by 1 base, with 11 bases of the junction left unmatched. The CDR3 loop is CATLGDSGGSYNEQFF. CDR3 in DNA: TGTGCCACCCTTGGGGATAGCGGGGGTTCCTACAATGAGCAGTTCTTC.

The chain combines TRBV9 with TRBJ1-2; D ambiguous. CDR1 and CDR2 (germline): SGDLS, YYNGEE. V was trimmed by 0 bases and J by 2 bases, leaving 8 bases between them. This CDR3 is built from 14 residues. Here the CDR3 reads CASSVGSENYGYTF. In nucleotides, the CDR3 is TGTGCCAGCAGCGTAGGATCAGAAAACTATGGCTACACCTTC.

In its sample, this clone ranks as medium-sized. The same CDR3 arises from other DNA sequences in this sample as well. The CDR3 sequence: CSVEGQGNTDTQYF. The CDR3 bases are TGCAGCGTTGAAGGTCAGGGGAACACAGATACGCAGTATTTT. The rearrangement uses TRBV29-1 and TRBJ2-3, with D perhaps matching TRBD1 (6 bases). The CDR3 has 14 amino acids. Germline V gene sequence: CDR1 SQVTM, CDR2 ANQGSEA. With 1 base removed from V and 2 bases from J, the gap between germline ends came to 10 bases.

The chain uses TRBV2 and TRBJ2-7, with 10 bases aligning to TRBD2. Germline V gives CDR1 SNHLY, CDR2 FYNNEI. This CDR3 spans 19 amino acids. J lost 0 bases, V lost 1 base, and 12 bases had no gene match. CDR3 residues: CASSEVGIAGGPSSYEQYF. The CDR3 coding sequence is TGTGCCAGCAGTGAAGTGGGAATAGCGGGGGGACCTAGCTCCTACGAGCAGTACTTC.

The chain joins TRBV6-5 to TRBJ2-1, with 9 bases identical to TRBD1. Germline V gene lookup returns CDR1 MNHEY and CDR2 SVGAGI. This CDR3 is built from 14 residues. The ends lost 6 bases at V and 6 bases at J; junction bases unmatched: 6. The CDR3 DNA is TGTGCCAGCAGGCCCGGGACAGGGTTCAATGAGCAGTTCTTC. Its protein product is CASRPGTGFNEQFF.

The rearrangement uses TRBV28 and TRBJ2-5; 7 nucleotides match TRBD2. The DNA end favors TRBJ2-7, so the J call may be wrong. CDR3 length: 12 residues. CDR1 is MDHEN, CDR2 SYDVKM, per germline. CDR3 sequence (DNA): TGTGCCAGCAGTTTCGGGGGGTTCGAGCAGTACTTC. This sequence encodes CASSFGGFEQYF.

This clone was picked up one time. The chain recombines TRBV7-6 with TRBJ2-5; D is possibly TRBD1 (6 bases). The germline V gene has CDR1 SGHVS and CDR2 FNYEAQ. Deletions cut 3 bases from V and 4 bases from J, with 18 bases between. The CDR3 runs 16 residues. CDR3 coding DNA: TGTGCCAGCAGCTTCTTCGCACAGGGACGGGGAGAGACCCAGTACTTC. This gives the protein CASSFFAQGRGETQYF.

The chain combines TRBV29-1 with TRBJ2-3, with 12 nucleotides matching TRBD2. CDR1 is SQVTM and CDR2 is ANQGSEA in the germline V gene. The CDR3 totals 20 residues. The V segment lost 1 base and the J segment 0 bases; nucleotides outside the gene matches: 14. CDR3 bases: TGCAGCGTTGAAGGGGAACAAGAAGCTAGCGGGGGGGAGAGCACAGATACGCAGTATTTT. The encoded protein is CSVEGEQEASGGESTDTQYF.

The V and J genes are TRBV9 and TRBJ2-5, with 8 bases lining up with TRBD2. CDR3 length equals 14 residues. Losses at the gene ends were 2 bases for V and 3 bases for J; bases not matched to a gene: 3. Germline assignment: CDR1 SGDLS and CDR2 YYNGEE. In DNA form, the CDR3 reads TGTGCCAGCAGCGTGACCGGGGGGGAAGAGACCCAGTACTTC. Its protein is CASSVTGGEETQYF.

The chain carries TRBV9 and TRBJ2-7; 14 bases map to TRBD2. The germline V gene has CDR1 SGDLS and CDR2 YYNGEE. CDR3 length: 14 amino acids. V lost 3 bases, J lost 6 bases, and 2 bases stayed unmatched. The CDR3 DNA follows: TGTGCCAGCAGCGCAGGGACTAGCGGGGGCGAGCAGTACTTC. This translates into CASSAGTSGGEQYF. Complete variable domain (other parts from reference TRBV9 and TRBJ2-7): DSGVTQTPKHLITATGQRVTLRCSPRSGDLSVYWYQQSLDQGLQFLIQYYNGEERAKGNILERFSAQQFPDLHSELNLSSLELGDSALYFCASSAGTSGGEQYFGPGTRLTVT.

The chain uses TRBV19 and TRBJ2-1; 8 bases align to TRBD1. The V segment lost 5 bases and the J segment 2 bases; nucleotides outside the gene matches: 2. The germline gives CDR1 LNHDA, CDR2 SQIVND (reference sequence). The CDR3 sequence is 14 residues long. CDR3 sequence (DNA): TGTGCCAGTAGTGTACAGGGGGCCTACAATGAGCAGTTCTTC. It translates to CASSVQGAYNEQFF. The variable domain in full, completed from reference TRBV19 and TRBJ2-1, reads DGGITQSPKYLFRKEGQNVTLSCEQNLNHDAMYWYRQDPGQGLRLIYYSQIVNDFQKGDIAEGYSVSREKKESFPLTVTSAQKNPTAFYLCASSVQGAYNEQFFGPGTRLTVL.

The CDR3 sequence is CASSQDLTYEQYF. DNA for the CDR3: TGCGCCAGCAGCCAAGATCTGACTTACGAGCAGTACTTC. The chain recombines TRBV4-3 with TRBJ2-7; D remains ambiguous. Germline V gene data show CDR1 as LGHNA and CDR2 as YSLEER. The CDR3 spans 13 residues. V shed 0 bases and J shed 4 bases, with 7 bases lying between them.

The CDR3 nucleotides read TGTGCCAGCAGCCCGAAAAATGGGGACTTCTATGGCTACACCTTC. This encodes CASSPKNGDFYGYTF. The V and J genes are TRBV7-9 and TRBJ1-2; D might be TRBD1 (5 bases). The V end was cut by 5 bases, the J end by 4 bases, with 17 bases between. Looked up from germline, CDR1 is SEHNR and CDR2 is FQNEAQ (reference sequence). The CDR3 is made up of 15 amino acids.